This TCR beta chain came from a study of T cell changes during pregnancy in multiple sclerosis. The CDR3 totals 13 residues. V lost 5 bases, J lost 4 bases, and 12 bases lay in between. CDR1 and CDR2 from the germline V gene are LNHDA and SQIVND (reference sequence). Sequenced by immunoSEQ multiplex PCR; TCRdb stores in-frame clones only, minus some. The data hold 58,000 or so clones, with about nine tenths observed a single time. The chain is built from TRBV19 and TRBJ2-7; unclear D gene. Source: peripheral blood, taken in the first trimester of pregnancy. This receptor was obtained from a female donor in good health, enrolled as a control in a pregnancy study. The CDR3 protein is CASSRVPTYEQYF. Here the CDR3 DNA reads TGTGCCAGTAGTCGGGTGCCGACGTACGAGCAGTACTTC.